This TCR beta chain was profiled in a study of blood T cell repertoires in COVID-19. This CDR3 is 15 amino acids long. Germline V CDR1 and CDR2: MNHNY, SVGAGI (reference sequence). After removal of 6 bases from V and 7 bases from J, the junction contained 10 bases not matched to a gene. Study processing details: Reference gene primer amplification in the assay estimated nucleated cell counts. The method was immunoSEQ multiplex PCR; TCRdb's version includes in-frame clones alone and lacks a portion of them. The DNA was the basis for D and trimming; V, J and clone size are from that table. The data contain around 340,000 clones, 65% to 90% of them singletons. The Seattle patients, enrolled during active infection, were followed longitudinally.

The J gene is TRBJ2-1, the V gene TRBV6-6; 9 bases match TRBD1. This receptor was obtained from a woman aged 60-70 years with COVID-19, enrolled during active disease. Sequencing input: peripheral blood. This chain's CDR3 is CASRKPGQGGNEQFF. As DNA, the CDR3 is TGTGCCAGCAGGAAGCCGGGACAGGGAGGGAATGAGCAGTTCTTC.